The subject of this entry is one TCR beta chain. 13 Jbeta primers and 60 Vbeta primers were used for the PCR. Method: immunoSEQ multiplex PCR; TCRdb's copy keeps in-frame clones and lacks some. The sample lists about 110,000 clones, approximately 76% occurring once. The data were obtained in a study of cytomegalovirus exposure and HLA in healthy donors. Across the whole study: Earlier work reported 110 million or so unique TCR beta sequences from 150 million to 200 million T cells.

With V trimmed by 4 bases and J by 0 bases, 4 bases remained unmatched. Germline CDR1 reads SGHTA; CDR2 reads FQGNSA. The CDR3 extends over 17 amino acids. The rearrangement joins TRBV7-2 to TRBJ2-5; 14 bases are shared with TRBD2. The receptor's source is a man younger than 30 in good health and CMV-seronegative. Sequencing was carried out using PBMCs. CDR3 nucleotide sequence: TGTGCCAGCAGCTCCCGGACTAGCGGGGGGTACCAAGAGACCCAGTACTTC. Its protein product is CASSSRTSGGYQETQYF.